A single sample gave rise to the 4 T cell receptor beta chains below, sequenced in a study of blood T cell repertoires in COVID-19. Assay used: immunoSEQ multiplex PCR; TCRdb lists only in-frame clones, some missing. The sample lists 52,000 or so clones, over 80% occurring once. The sequenced material came from peripheral blood. These receptors were obtained from a man aged 40-49 years with acute or convalescent COVID-19.

The chain combines TRBV6-5 with TRBJ2-1; D is unclear. V was cut by 0 bases and J by 0 bases, with 6 bases left in between. The CDR3 spans 15 residues. Germline V CDR1 and CDR2: MNHEY, SVGAGI. The CDR3 spells CASSYSSSSYNEQFF. In nucleotides, the CDR3 is TGTGCCAGCAGTTACTCGTCCAGCTCCTACAATGAGCAGTTCTTC.

This clone was seen once. The gene calls are TRBV12-3 or TRBV12-4 and TRBJ2-1, with D uncertain. CDR3 length: 11 amino acids. V lost 6 bases, J lost 7 bases, and 7 bases lay in between. CDR3 in amino acids: CASSLGNEQFF. As DNA, the CDR3 is TGTGCCAGCAGCCTCGGGAATGAGCAGTTCTTC.

V gene TRBV6-5 combines with J gene TRBJ1-1, with D possibly matching TRBD1 (5 bases). This CDR3 has 15 amino acids. Germline assignment: CDR1 MNHEY and CDR2 SVGAGI. The V end was cut by 6 bases, the J end by 0 bases, with 14 bases between. DNA for the CDR3: TGTGCCAGCAGATCCGGACAAATCATGAACACTGAAGCTTTCTTT. Translating it yields CASRSGQIMNTEAFF.

The V call is TRBV7-2, the J call TRBJ2-7, with TRBD1 matching over 7 bases. Germline-derived CDR1 and CDR2 are SGHTA and FQGNSA. The CDR3 has 13 residues. Trimming at V came to 6 bases and at J to 10 bases, leaving 12 bases not matched to a gene. CDR3 amino acids: CASSRDSQAYQYV. The CDR3 DNA sequence: TGTGCCAGCAGTCGGGACAGCCAGGCGTATCAGTACGTC.